Presented here are 2 T cell receptor beta chains from one specimen sequenced in a study of blood T cell repertoires in COVID-19. Some clones are missing from TCRdb's copy, which holds only in-frame ones; the method was immunoSEQ multiplex PCR. Among over 250,000 clones, about 88% were seen once, and the ten largest hold more than 0.95%. Sequenced: peripheral blood. The source of these receptors is a woman in her 40s who had recovered from COVID-19.

The CDR3 here is CAWLGTHYEQYF. The DNA for the CDR3 is TGTGCCTGGCTCGGGACACACTACGAGCAGTACTTC. V usage is TRBV30 and J usage is TRBJ2-7, with a tentative D call TRBD1 (6 bases). This CDR3 has 12 amino acids. Germline CDR1 is GTSNPN and CDR2 is SVGIG (reference sequence). V was clipped by 5 bases and J by 3 bases, with 11 bases between them.

The sample holds one count of this clone. The rearrangement joins TRBV7-9 to TRBJ1-1; TRBD1 matches 9 bases. The CDR3 has 15 residues. Looked up from germline, CDR1 is SEHNR and CDR2 is FQNEAQ (reference sequence). The V segment lost 5 bases and the J segment 5 bases; nucleotides outside the gene matches: 9. CDR3 nucleotides: TGTGCCAGCAGCCCCCGAGGACAGGGGAGTACTGAAGCTTTCTTT. Translated, it gives CASSPRGQGSTEAFF. Full variable domain (outside the CDR3, taken from reference TRBV7-9 and TRBJ1-1): DTGVSQNPRHKITKRGQNVTFRCDPISEHNRLYWYRQTLGQGPEFLTYFQNEAQLEKSRLLSDRFSAERPKGSFSTLEIQRTEQGDSAMYLCASSPRGQGSTEAFFGQGTRLTVV.